Listed below are T cell receptor beta chains from one sample, sequenced in a study of T cells in localized non-small cell lung cancer. TCRdb's copy holds only in-frame clones and misses some; the assay was immunoSEQ multiplex PCR. The data contain roughly 35,000 clones, 92% of them seen just once; the ten biggest clones take up about 2.2%. The source was peripheral blood, collected before any cancer treatment. These receptor sequences come from a female donor of 60 years or more with stage I lung adenocarcinoma. The CDR3 runs from the conserved cysteine through the conserved F or W. The D gene is left open where the match is weak. Not every row has a clone size; where given, it reads once, few, many or a size class.

d_call	j_call	v_call	cdr3_length	clone_size	cdr3_aa	cdr3_nt
-	TRBJ2-3	TRBV5-1	14	once	CASSQASQSDTQYF	TGCGCCAGCAGCCAGGCTAGCCAGTCAGATACGCAGTATTTT
TRBD1	TRBJ1-2	TRBV13	13	-	CASSSDRAGGYTF	TGTGCCAGCAGCTCGGACAGGGCGGGAGGCTACACCTTC
TRBD1	TRBJ2-3	TRBV14	13	-	CASRTGGTDTQYF	TGTGCCAGCCGGACAGGGGGTACAGATACGCAGTATTTT
TRBD1	TRBJ1-1	TRBV11-2	13	few	CASSVDRAPEAFF	TGTGCCAGCAGCGTAGACAGGGCCCCTGAAGCTTTCTTT
TRBD2	TRBJ2-1	TRBV30	14	-	CAWSSGLAGNEQFF	TGTGCCTGGAGTTCGGGACTAGCGGGTAATGAGCAGTTCTTC
TRBD1	TRBJ1-1	TRBV18	14	-	CASSRQGENTEAFF	TGTGCCAGCTCTCGACAGGGGGAGAACACTGAAGCTTTCTTT
TRBD2	TRBJ2-1	TRBV7-9	16	-	CASSLIVSGGYNEQFF	TGTGCCAGCAGCTTAATAGTCTCGGGGGGCTACAATGAGCAGTTCTTC
TRBD1	TRBJ2-7	TRBV5-1	14	-	CASSLINRGYEQYF	TGCGCCAGCAGCTTGATCAACAGGGGTTACGAGCAGTACTTC
TRBD1	TRBJ2-2	TRBV6-9	16	-	CAGPGQGASNTGELFF	TGTGCCGGACCTGGACAGGGGGCCTCGAACACCGGGGAGCTGTTTTTT
TRBD1	TRBJ1-4	TRBV27	14	-	CASSLQGAGEKLFF	TGTGCCAGCAGTTTACAGGGGGCGGGTGAAAAACTGTTTTTT
-	TRBJ2-7	TRBV18	13	-	CASSPGPVGEQYF	TGTGCCAGCTCACCAGGACCCGTCGGGGAGCAGTACTTC
TRBD2	TRBJ2-5	TRBV18	14	-	CASSPQRGRETQYF	TGTGCCAGCTCACCACAGCGGGGGCGGGAGACCCAGTACTTC
-	TRBJ1-2	TRBV28	13	few	CASSFSAGIGYTF	TGTGCCAGCAGTTTTTCGGCAGGGATCGGCTACACCTTC
-	TRBJ2-7	TRBV6-6	15	-	CASSFGEVGPYEQYF	TGTGCCAGCAGTTTCGGGGAAGTTGGCCCCTACGAGCAGTACTTC
-	TRBJ1-2	TRBV6-1	14	once	CASSSPDDLYGYTF	TGTGCCAGCAGTTCCCCGGACGACCTCTATGGCTACACCTTC
-	TRBJ2-7	TRBV30	14	-	CAWSVPGSNYEQYF	TGTGCCTGGAGTGTCCCGGGGAGCAACTACGAGCAGTACTTC
TRBD2	TRBJ2-7	TRBV19	15	-	CASSISLADTYEQYF	TGTGCCAGTAGTATCAGCCTAGCGGACACCTACGAGCAGTACTTC
-	TRBJ1-4	TRBV28	13	-	CASKPGGHEKLFF	TGTGCCAGCAAGCCGGGCGGTCATGAAAAACTGTTTTTT
TRBD1	TRBJ1-6	TRBV25-1	16	-	CASSVGSGQLFSPLHF	TGTGCCAGCAGCGTGGGTTCGGGACAGCTTTTTTCACCCCTCCACTTT
-	TRBJ1-2	TRBV28	14	-	CASSLSGEHYGYTF	TGTGCCAGCAGTTTATCCGGGGAACACTATGGCTACACCTTC
TRBD2	TRBJ2-2	TRBV6-1	15	-	CASSVDGGAAGELFF	TGTGCCAGCAGTGTTGACGGGGGGGCCGCCGGGGAGCTGTTTTTT
-	TRBJ2-1	TRBV7-9	15	once	CASSLAGIGNNEQFF	TGTGCCAGCAGCTTAGCTGGGATAGGAAACAATGAGCAGTTCTTC
-	TRBJ1-4	TRBV18	15	once	CASSPRQGSNEKLFF	TGTGCCAGCTCACCACGCCAGGGGTCTAATGAAAAACTGTTTTTT
TRBD1	TRBJ2-1	TRBV27	14	-	CASSLQGVRYEQFF	TGTGCCAGCAGTTTACAGGGGGTTAGGTATGAGCAGTTCTTC
-	TRBJ2-2	TRBV10-1	14	-	CASSEFQGGGELFF	TGCGCCAGCAGTGAATTCCAGGGTGGCGGGGAGCTGTTTTTT
-	TRBJ2-3	TRBV7-2	14	-	CASSLGGGADTQYF	TGTGCCAGCAGCTTAGGAGGGGGGGCAGATACGCAGTATTTT
TRBD1	TRBJ1-2	TRBV5-1	14	-	CASSVTGDDYGYTF	TGCGCCAGCAGCGTTACAGGGGATGACTATGGCTACACCTTC
-	TRBJ2-5	TRBV5-1	12	-	CASSGGLETQYF	TGCGCCAGCAGCGGAGGGTTAGAGACCCAGTACTTC
-	TRBJ2-4	TRBV4-1	19	-	CASSQDPRGIGIAKNIQYF	TGCGCCAGCAGCCAAGACCCACGGGGGATCGGGATAGCCAAAAACATTCAGTACTTC
-	TRBJ1-5	TRBV29-1	13	-	CSVEGGSNQPQHF	TGCAGCGTTGAAGGAGGGAGCAATCAGCCCCAGCATTTT
-	TRBJ1-5	TRBV6-1	14	-	CASSSDLSNQPQHF	TGTGCCAGCAGTTCCGACCTTAGCAATCAGCCCCAGCATTTT
TRBD1	TRBJ1-1	TRBV5-5	15	-	CASSFPQGADTEAFF	TGTGCCAGCAGCTTCCCACAGGGGGCGGACACTGAAGCTTTCTTT
-	TRBJ2-3	TRBV9	11	-	CASSVEDTQYF	TGTGCCAGCAGCGTAGAAGATACGCAGTATTTT
-	TRBJ1-4	TRBV5-1	16	once	CASSLQGLGGNEKLFF	TGCGCCAGCAGTCTTCAGGGGCTGGGAGGAAATGAAAAACTGTTTTTT
-	TRBJ1-5	TRBV7-2	15	once	CASSLAYGAGQPQHF	TGTGCCAGCAGCTTAGCCTACGGTGCTGGTCAGCCCCAGCATTTT
TRBD1	TRBJ1-3	TRBV7-9	15	-	CASSLGQGPGNTIYF	TGTGCCAGCAGCCTCGGACAGGGCCCTGGAAACACCATATATTTT
-	TRBJ1-6	TRBV28	14	-	CASSLEDSRGSLHF	TGTGCCAGCAGTCTCGAGGACAGCCGGGGGTCCCTCCACTTT
TRBD2	TRBJ2-3	TRBV19	17	-	CASSSYSGGLTTDTQYF	TGTGCCAGTAGTTCGTATAGCGGGGGCCTAACCACAGATACGCAGTATTTT
-	TRBJ1-2	TRBV6-1	15	-	CASTPSTGGAYGYTF	TGTGCCAGCACCCCGTCCACCGGGGGGGCCTATGGCTACACCTTC
TRBD2	TRBJ2-7	TRBV19	14	-	CASSEMNGEGEQYF	TGTGCCAGTAGCGAAATGAACGGGGAGGGCGAGCAGTACTTC
-	TRBJ1-4	TRBV2	14	-	CASRSTGAYEKLFF	TGTGCCAGCCGTTCGACAGGAGCGTACGAAAAACTGTTTTTT
-	TRBJ1-6	TRBV30	14	-	CAWSVIIGYSPLHF	TGTGCCTGGAGTGTAATTATTGGCTATTCACCCCTCCACTTT
-	TRBJ1-2	TRBV6-5	16	once	CASSYWTQGSGNGYTF	TGTGCCAGCAGTTACTGGACCCAGGGCTCAGGGAATGGCTACACCTTC
-	TRBJ2-2	TRBV10-3	16	-	CAIREQGFANTGELFF	TGTGCCATCAGAGAACAGGGTTTCGCGAACACCGGGGAGCTGTTTTTT
-	TRBJ1-2	TRBV5-1	16	-	CASSLEGSPRNYGYTF	TGCGCCAGCAGCTTGGAGGGGTCCCCCCGTAACTATGGCTACACCTTC
TRBD1	TRBJ2-2	TRBV5-1	16	-	CASSLAGTVNTGELFF	TGCGCCAGCAGCTTGGCCGGGACAGTGAACACCGGGGAGCTGTTTTTT
-	TRBJ2-5	TRBV7-2	14	-	CASSLVAGAETQYF	TGTGCCAGCAGCTTAGTTGCGGGGGCGGAGACCCAGTACTTC
-	TRBJ2-5	TRBV2	14	-	CASERDRLQETQYF	TGTGCCAGCGAGCGGGACAGACTACAAGAGACCCAGTACTTC
-	TRBJ1-3	TRBV5-1	12	-	CASSPNGNTIYF	TGCGCCAGCAGCCCCAATGGGAACACCATATATTTT
-	TRBJ2-1	TRBV5-6	16	-	CASSLGDGLSYNEQFF	TGTGCCAGCAGCTTGGGGGACGGTCTATCCTACAATGAGCAGTTCTTC
TRBD2	TRBJ2-2	TRBV19	16	once	CASSLRGFANTGELFF	TGTGCCAGTAGCTTGCGGGGGTTCGCGAACACCGGGGAGCTGTTTTTT
-	TRBJ2-5	TRBV2	15	-	CASNFGGGGQETQYF	TGTGCCAGCAATTTTGGAGGGGGGGGACAAGAGACCCAGTACTTC
-	TRBJ2-5	TRBV30	14	-	CAWSGGGRGETQYF	TGTGCCTGGAGTGGTGGGGGCCGTGGTGAGACCCAGTACTTC
-	TRBJ1-6	TRBV28	16	-	CASSLIQGSKNSPLHF	TGTGCCAGCAGTTTAATTCAGGGCAGTAAAAATTCACCCCTCCACTTT